The entry below gives a single T cell receptor beta chain sequence along with its context. Its antigen is still unknown. Germline values: CDR1 MNHNY, CDR2 SVGAGI (reference sequence). This CDR3 is 14 amino acids long. This sample is part of a study of breast tumors, draining lymph nodes, adjacent tissues. Overall study findings and caveats: Tumor repertoires ranked between lymph nodes and nontumor tissue in diversity, with V and J gene preferences.

TCRdb used MiXCR to reprocess the multiplex PCR reads, holding one entry per CDR3 protein. This repertoire shows fewer than 300,000 distinct CDR3 sequences, 32% found once; its top ten account for around 1.4%. The lymph nodes were axillary draining lymph nodes from breast cancer patients. The clonotype was recovered from a female donor with breast cancer. Some clones in this sample may be carry-over from other donors' samples. The chain is built from TRBV6-6 and TRBJ2-1; 7 bases map to TRBD2. The sequenced material came from axillary lymph node tissue. CDR3 coding DNA: TGTGCTCTCCAACTCCCGGGACTAAGGAATGAGCAGTTCTTC. Translating it yields CALQLPGLRNEQFF.